This T cell receptor beta chain was documented in a study of follicular helper T cells after annual influenza vaccination. Described time point: 2014-2015 season, pre-vaccination. The V gene's germline CDR1 is SGHDN and CDR2 FVKESK. The CDR3 sequence is 18 residues long. V was pared by 6 bases and J by 0 bases, with 23 bases between. Repertoires were generated with immunoSEQ multiplex PCR, while TCRdb's copy carries only in-frame clones and drops some. The sample yields some 15,000 clones, about 83% seen once. The specimen was CXCR5- memory CD4+ T cells sorted from blood, collected on the day of influenza vaccination. The TCR comes from an adult who received the influenza vaccine. This sequence joins TRBV14 and TRBJ1-1; D call uncertain. CDR3 loop: CASSRVGQRILMNTEAFF. The CDR3 DNA is TGTGCCAGCAGTCGGGTCGGTCAGAGGATTCTCATGAACACTGAAGCTTTCTTT.